Below are 18 T cell receptor beta chains sequenced from a single sample in a study of blood T cell repertoires in COVID-19. Method: immunoSEQ multiplex PCR; TCRdb's copy keeps in-frame clones and lacks some. The sample has about 240,000 clones; roughly 87% are singletons. Sequences were obtained from peripheral blood. These receptors originate from a man between 60 and 75 years old who had recovered from COVID-19.

The chain carries TRBV19 and TRBJ1-3; no firm D call. V was shortened by 5 bases and J by 0 bases, with 14 bases between the two germline ends. Germline values: CDR1 LNHDA, CDR2 SQIVND (reference sequence). This CDR3 is built from 16 residues. The CDR3 here is CASSSWAKSSGNTIYF. The CDR3 region has the DNA TGTGCCAGTAGTTCTTGGGCGAAAAGCTCTGGAAACACCATATATTTT.

V is TRBV24-1 and J is TRBJ2-6; D is ambiguous. Trimming removed 3 bases from V and 0 bases from J, with 14 bases in between. The CDR3 is made up of 18 amino acids. CDR1 is KGHDR and CDR2 is SFDVKD in the germline V gene. The CDR3 coding sequence is TGTGCCACCAGTGATACGCCTTTGTCCGGCTCTGGGGCCAACGTCCTGACTTTC. It codes for CATSDTPLSGSGANVLTF.

J is TRBJ1-3 and V is TRBV3-1 (or the pseudogene TRBV3-2), with 9 bases identical to TRBD1. Trimming cost V 6 bases and J 0 bases; bases outside gene matches: 0. The V gene's germline CDR1 is LGHDT and CDR2 YNNKEL (reference sequence). The CDR3 covers 14 residues. The CDR3 DNA reads as TGTGCCAGCAGGGGACAGGGCTCTGGAAACACCATATATTTT. This sequence encodes CASRGQGSGNTIYF.

Concerning this clone itself: Other DNA sequences in this sample translate to the same CDR3. CDR3 coding DNA: TGTGCCACCAGCAGAGATCCGGGACAGGGTTTGAATTCACCCCTCCACTTT. It is translated as CATSRDPGQGLNSPLHF. The chain carries TRBV15 and TRBJ1-6; 9 positions match TRBD1. In germline, CDR1 is LNHNV, CDR2 YYDKDF (reference sequence). V lost 0 bases, J lost 7 bases, and 7 bases stayed unmatched. The CDR3 sequence is 17 residues long.

This chain uses TRBV6-5 with TRBJ1-5; 9 bases fit TRBD1. Germline loops: CDR1 MNHEY, CDR2 SVGAGI. The J segment lost 6 bases and the V segment lost 6 bases, leaving 6 bases of the junction unmatched. The CDR3 sequence is 14 residues long. CDR3 in DNA: TGTGCCAGCAGCCGGACAGGGGATTCTCAGCCCCAGCATTTT. Translated, it gives CASSRTGDSQPQHF.

V usage is TRBV5-1 and J usage is TRBJ2-3, with D tentatively TRBD2 (5 bases). Trimming removed 4 bases at V and 0 bases at J, with 18 bases between. Germline-derived CDR1 and CDR2 are SGHRS and YFSETQ. The length of the CDR3 is 17 residues. The CDR3 region is CASSLPERTTSTDTQYF. In DNA form, the CDR3 reads TGCGCCAGCAGCCTACCTGAGCGGACGACTAGCACAGATACGCAGTATTTT.

The chain recombines TRBV21-1 with TRBJ1-5. TRBV21-1 is classified as a pseudogene. This CDR3 is built from 15 residues. The CDR3 DNA sequence: TGTGCCAGGCCGCTTTGGGGGGGGGATCATCAGCCCCAGCATTTT. This codes for CARPLWGGDHQPQHF.

This chain uses TRBV7-9 with TRBJ2-1; a weak D match, TRBD1 (6 bases). This CDR3 comprises 14 residues. Trimming took off 5 bases at V and 2 bases at J, with 10 bases between the two ends. CDR1 and CDR2 from the germline V gene are SEHNR and FQNEAQ (reference sequence). The CDR3, as DNA: TGTGCCAGCAGCCTCCGGGACACCTACAATGAGCAGTTCTTC. This gives the protein CASSLRDTYNEQFF.

The V and J genes are TRBV7-2 and TRBJ1-2; TRBD1 matches at 9 bases. CDR1 is SGHTA and CDR2 is FQGNSA in the germline V gene. V lost 7 bases to trimming and J lost 5 bases; unmatched junction nucleotides: 11. The CDR3 is 15 amino acids. The CDR3 protein is CASNHPRQGGYGYTF. CDR3 bases: TGTGCCAGCAACCACCCTAGACAGGGGGGATATGGCTACACCTTC.

The chain couples TRBV19 to TRBJ2-7; possible D gene TRBD2, 5 bases. Trimming removed 2 bases at V and 3 bases at J, with 14 bases between. The CDR3 runs to 15 residues. Germline lookup yields CDR1 LNHDA and CDR2 SQIVND (reference sequence). CDR3: CASSILGSEGYEQYF. The CDR3 DNA is TGTGCCAGTAGTATATTAGGGAGCGAGGGCTACGAGCAGTACTTC.

This chain joins TRBV28 and TRBJ2-1, with 10 bases that match TRBD2. Germline CDR1 MDHEN, CDR2 SYDVKM. This CDR3 comprises 16 residues. V was pared by 2 bases and J by 0 bases, with 1 base of the junction left unmatched. The CDR3 DNA reads TGTGCCAGCAGTTTAGCTAGCGGGGGCTCCTACAATGAGCAGTTCTTC. Encoded protein: CASSLASGGSYNEQFF.

This clone occurred once. The chain has TRBV5-1 and TRBJ1-2; 8 nucleotides match TRBD1. The CDR3 runs to 15 residues. V was pared by 3 bases and J by 7 bases, with 11 bases of the junction left unmatched. The germline V gene encodes CDR1 SGHRS and CDR2 YFSETQ. The CDR3 nucleotides read TGCGCCAGCAGCTCAGGACAGGGAAGTTTTCGTGGCTACACCTTC. Translated, it gives CASSSGQGSFRGYTF.

This chain links TRBV5-6 with TRBJ1-4; D remains unclear. The V gene's germline CDR1 is SGHDT and CDR2 YYEEEE. Trimming took 1 base from V and 7 from J, leaving 11 bases between them. This CDR3 is 14 amino acids long. The CDR3 loop reads CASSLNGGSEKLFF. CDR3 DNA: TGTGCCAGCAGCTTGAATGGAGGGAGTGAAAAACTGTTTTTT.

This chain links TRBV5-8 with TRBJ2-1; 9 nucleotides line up with TRBD1. The CDR3 is 16 residues long. The V segment lost 2 bases and the J segment 6 bases; nucleotides outside the gene matches: 9. Germline V gene lookup returns CDR1 SGHTS and CDR2 YDEGEE. The CDR3 protein is CASSFLPGQGINEQFF. CDR3 in DNA: TGTGCCAGCAGCTTTCTACCGGGACAGGGCATCAATGAGCAGTTCTTC.

The chain carries TRBV19 and TRBJ2-3, with 10 bases matching TRBD2. CDR1 is LNHDA and CDR2 is SQIVND in the germline V gene (reference sequence). The CDR3 runs 15 residues. The J segment lost 5 bases and the V segment lost 3 bases, leaving 5 bases of the junction unmatched. CDR3 sequence: CASSIPSGGVDTQYF. DNA for the CDR3: TGTGCCAGTAGTATCCCTAGCGGGGGTGTAGATACGCAGTATTTT.

This sequence joins TRBV5-4 and TRBJ2-1, with 7 positions matching TRBD1. The J segment lost 6 bases and the V segment lost 0 bases, leaving 6 bases of the junction unmatched. Germline values: CDR1 SGHNT, CDR2 YYREEE (reference sequence). The CDR3 extends over 15 amino acids. The DNA of the CDR3 is TGTGCCAGCAGCTTGGACAGGGGAAATTTCAATGAGCAGTTCTTC. This gives the protein CASSLDRGNFNEQFF.

The V call is TRBV12-3 or TRBV12-4, the J call TRBJ1-5, with 9 bases that match TRBD1. The CDR3 is 13 residues long. The J segment lost 4 bases and the V segment lost 6 bases, leaving 1 base of the junction unmatched. The CDR3 is CASRGTGNQPQHF. DNA of the CDR3: TGTGCCAGCAGGGGGACAGGGAATCAGCCCCAGCATTTT.

The chain employs TRBV4-2 and TRBJ1-1, with 8 bases matching TRBD1. The germline V gene encodes CDR1 LGHNA and CDR2 YNFKEQ. Losses at the gene ends were 0 bases for V and 8 bases for J; bases not matched to a gene: 2. The CDR3 has 13 amino acids. Here the CDR3 reads CASSQEWDREAFF. As DNA, the CDR3 is TGTGCCAGCAGCCAAGAATGGGACAGGGAAGCTTTCTTT.